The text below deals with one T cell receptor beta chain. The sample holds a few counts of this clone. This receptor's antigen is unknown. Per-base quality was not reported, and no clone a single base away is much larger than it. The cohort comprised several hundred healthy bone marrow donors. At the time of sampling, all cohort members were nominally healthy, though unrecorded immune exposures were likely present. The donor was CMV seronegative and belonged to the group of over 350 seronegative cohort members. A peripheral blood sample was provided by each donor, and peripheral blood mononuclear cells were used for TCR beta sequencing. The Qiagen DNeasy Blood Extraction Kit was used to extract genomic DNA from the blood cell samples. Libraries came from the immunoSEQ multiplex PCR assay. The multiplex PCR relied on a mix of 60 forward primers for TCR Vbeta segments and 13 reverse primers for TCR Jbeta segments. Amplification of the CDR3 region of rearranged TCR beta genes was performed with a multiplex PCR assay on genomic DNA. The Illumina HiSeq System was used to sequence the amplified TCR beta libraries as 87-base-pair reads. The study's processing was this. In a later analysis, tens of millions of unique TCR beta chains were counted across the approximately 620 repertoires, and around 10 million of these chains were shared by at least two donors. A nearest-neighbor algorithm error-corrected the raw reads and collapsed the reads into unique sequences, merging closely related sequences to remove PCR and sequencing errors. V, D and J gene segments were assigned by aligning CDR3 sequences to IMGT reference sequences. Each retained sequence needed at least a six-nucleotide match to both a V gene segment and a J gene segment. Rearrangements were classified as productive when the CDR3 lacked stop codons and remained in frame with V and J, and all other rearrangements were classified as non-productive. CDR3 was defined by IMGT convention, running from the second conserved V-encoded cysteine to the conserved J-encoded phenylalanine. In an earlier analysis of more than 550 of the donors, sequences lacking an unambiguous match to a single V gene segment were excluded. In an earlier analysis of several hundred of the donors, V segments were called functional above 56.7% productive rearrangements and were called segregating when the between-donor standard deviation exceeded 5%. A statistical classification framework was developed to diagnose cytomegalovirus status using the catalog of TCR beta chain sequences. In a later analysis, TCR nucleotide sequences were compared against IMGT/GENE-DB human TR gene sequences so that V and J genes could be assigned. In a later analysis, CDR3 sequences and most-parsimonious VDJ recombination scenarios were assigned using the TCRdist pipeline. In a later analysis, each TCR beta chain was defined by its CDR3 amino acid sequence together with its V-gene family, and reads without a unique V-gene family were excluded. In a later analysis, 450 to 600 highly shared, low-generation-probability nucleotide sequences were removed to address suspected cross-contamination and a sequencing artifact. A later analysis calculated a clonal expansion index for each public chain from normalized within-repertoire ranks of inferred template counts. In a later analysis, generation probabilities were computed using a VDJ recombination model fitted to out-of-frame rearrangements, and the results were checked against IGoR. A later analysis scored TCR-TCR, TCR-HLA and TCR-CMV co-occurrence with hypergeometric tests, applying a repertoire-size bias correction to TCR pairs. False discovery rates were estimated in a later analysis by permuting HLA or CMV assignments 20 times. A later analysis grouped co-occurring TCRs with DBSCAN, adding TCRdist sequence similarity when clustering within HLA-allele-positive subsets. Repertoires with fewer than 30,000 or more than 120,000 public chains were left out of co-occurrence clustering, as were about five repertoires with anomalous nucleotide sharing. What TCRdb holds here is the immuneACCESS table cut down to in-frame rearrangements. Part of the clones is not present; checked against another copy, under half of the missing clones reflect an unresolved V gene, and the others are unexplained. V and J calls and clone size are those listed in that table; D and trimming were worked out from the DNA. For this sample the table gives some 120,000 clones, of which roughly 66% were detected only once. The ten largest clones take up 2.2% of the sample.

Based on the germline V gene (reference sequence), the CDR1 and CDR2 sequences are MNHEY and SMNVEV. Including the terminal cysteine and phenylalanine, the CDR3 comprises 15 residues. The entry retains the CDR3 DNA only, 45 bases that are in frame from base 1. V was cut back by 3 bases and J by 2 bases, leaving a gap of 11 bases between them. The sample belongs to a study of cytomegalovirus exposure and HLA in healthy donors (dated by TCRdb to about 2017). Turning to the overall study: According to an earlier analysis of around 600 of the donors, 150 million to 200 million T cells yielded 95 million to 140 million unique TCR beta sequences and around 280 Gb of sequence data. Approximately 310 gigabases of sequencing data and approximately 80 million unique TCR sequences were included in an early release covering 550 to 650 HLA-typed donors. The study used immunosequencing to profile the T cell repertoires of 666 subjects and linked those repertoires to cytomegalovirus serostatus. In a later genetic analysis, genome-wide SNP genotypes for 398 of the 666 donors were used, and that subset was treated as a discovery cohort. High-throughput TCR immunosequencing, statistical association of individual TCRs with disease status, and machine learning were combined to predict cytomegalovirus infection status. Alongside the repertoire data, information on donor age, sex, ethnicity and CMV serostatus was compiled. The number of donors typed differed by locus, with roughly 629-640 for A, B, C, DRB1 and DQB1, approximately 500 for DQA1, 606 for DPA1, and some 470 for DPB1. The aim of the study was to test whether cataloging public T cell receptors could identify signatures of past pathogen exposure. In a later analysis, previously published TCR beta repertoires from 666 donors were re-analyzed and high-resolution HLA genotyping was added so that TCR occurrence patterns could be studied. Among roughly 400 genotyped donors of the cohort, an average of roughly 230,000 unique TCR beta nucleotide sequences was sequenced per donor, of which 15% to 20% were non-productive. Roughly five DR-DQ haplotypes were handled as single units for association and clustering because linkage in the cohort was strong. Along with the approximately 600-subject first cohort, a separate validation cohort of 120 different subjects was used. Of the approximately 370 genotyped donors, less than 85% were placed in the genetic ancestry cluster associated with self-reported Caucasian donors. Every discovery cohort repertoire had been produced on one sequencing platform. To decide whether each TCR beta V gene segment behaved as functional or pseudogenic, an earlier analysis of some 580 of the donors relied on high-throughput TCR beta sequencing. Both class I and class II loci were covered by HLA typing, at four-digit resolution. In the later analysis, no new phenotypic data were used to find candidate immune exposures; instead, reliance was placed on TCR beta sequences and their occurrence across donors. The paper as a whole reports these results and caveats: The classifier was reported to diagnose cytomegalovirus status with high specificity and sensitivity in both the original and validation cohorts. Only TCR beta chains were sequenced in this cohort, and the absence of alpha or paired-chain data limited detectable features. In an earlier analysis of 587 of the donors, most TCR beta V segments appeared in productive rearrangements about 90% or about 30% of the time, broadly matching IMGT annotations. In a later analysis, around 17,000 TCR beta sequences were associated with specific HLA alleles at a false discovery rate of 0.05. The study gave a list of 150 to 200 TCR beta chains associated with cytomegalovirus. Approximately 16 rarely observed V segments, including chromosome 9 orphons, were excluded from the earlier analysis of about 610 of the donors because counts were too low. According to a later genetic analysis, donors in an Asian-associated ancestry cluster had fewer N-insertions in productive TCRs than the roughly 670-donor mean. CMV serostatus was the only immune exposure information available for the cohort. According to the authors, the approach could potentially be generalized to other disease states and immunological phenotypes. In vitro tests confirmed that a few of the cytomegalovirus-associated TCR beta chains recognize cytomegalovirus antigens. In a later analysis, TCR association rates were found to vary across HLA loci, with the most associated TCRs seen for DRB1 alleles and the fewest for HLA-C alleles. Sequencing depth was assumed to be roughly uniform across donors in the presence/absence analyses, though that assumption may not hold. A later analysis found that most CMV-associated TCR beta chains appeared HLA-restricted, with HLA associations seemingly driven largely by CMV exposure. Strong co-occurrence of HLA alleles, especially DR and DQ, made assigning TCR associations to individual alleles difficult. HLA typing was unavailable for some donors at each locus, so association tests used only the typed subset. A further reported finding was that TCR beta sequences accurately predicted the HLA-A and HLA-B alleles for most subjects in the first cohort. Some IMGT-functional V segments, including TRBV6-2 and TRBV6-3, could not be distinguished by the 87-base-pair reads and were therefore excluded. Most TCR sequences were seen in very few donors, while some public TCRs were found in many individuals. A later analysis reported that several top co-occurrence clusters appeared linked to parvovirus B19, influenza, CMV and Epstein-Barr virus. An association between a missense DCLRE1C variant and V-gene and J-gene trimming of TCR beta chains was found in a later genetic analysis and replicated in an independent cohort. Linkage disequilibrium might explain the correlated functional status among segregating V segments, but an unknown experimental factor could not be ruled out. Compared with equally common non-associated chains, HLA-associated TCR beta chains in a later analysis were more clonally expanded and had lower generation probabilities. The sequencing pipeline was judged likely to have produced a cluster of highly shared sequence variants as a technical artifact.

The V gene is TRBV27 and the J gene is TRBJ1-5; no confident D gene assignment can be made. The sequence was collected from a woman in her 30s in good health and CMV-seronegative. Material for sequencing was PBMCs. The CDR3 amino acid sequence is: CASSLGGKRNQPQHF. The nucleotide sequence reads TGTGCCAGCAGTTTGGGAGGGAAGCGCAATCAGCCCCAGCATTTT.